This TCR beta chain comes out of a study of T cells in tumors after PD-1 blockade. General study points: Blood contained about two fifths of the tumor's TCR clonotypes.

Here immunoSEQ multiplex PCR was the method, and the copy in TCRdb shows in-frame clones only, minus some. The data hold 20,000 to 30,000 clones, with roughly 82% observed a single time. The germline gives CDR1 SGHTA, CDR2 FQGTGA. The CDR3 is 13 residues long. Trimming left V 5 bases short and J 3 bases short, with 5 bases between. This clone was picked up a small number of times. Antigen unknown. The TCR was taken from a human donor with basal cell carcinoma. This chain uses TRBV7-3 with TRBJ1-6; D call uncertain. Sequenced material: PBMCs, taken after anti-PD-1 treatment. CDR3 in DNA: TGTGCCAGCAGCACGGACTATAATTCACCCCTCCACTTT. As protein: CASSTDYNSPLHF.